This entry features one TCR beta chain sequence. Antigen unknown. It was with a sample-barcoded 5' primer and a J-beta primer mix that a second PCR of roughly 6 to 12 cycles was run. Each CDR3 protein is one row after TCRdb ran MiXCR on the 5' RACE reads. The sample lists approximately 790,000 distinct CDR3 sequences; about 62% were seen once. CDR3 length: 13 residues. With 1 base removed from V and 7 bases from J, the gap between germline ends came to 9 bases. Germline CDR1 is SGHRS and CDR2 is YFSETQ. This sample is part of a study of blood T cells in healthy people across ages. About the study: Every two T cells gave about one barcoded beta molecule via template switching.

Study-wide findings and caveats: Diversity of TCR beta per million T cells declined in a roughly linear way with age.

The rearrangement links TRBV5-1 to TRBJ2-4, with D perhaps matching TRBD1 (6 bases). This TCR derives from a man in his thirties or forties in good health. The sequenced sample consisted of blood. CDR3 sequence (DNA): TGCGCCAGCAGCTTGTACAGGGATAACATTCAGTACTTC. Amino acids: CASSLYRDNIQYF.